The clone carrying this T cell receptor (beta chain) was detected a few times. The antigen is undetermined. Unmatched junction bases numbered 8, after V lost 6 bases and J lost 2 bases. CDR3 length: 15 residues. Germline V gene data show CDR1 as SGHRS and CDR2 as YFSETQ. The record originates from a study of cytomegalovirus exposure and HLA in healthy donors. Regarding the study as a whole: Overall, roughly 170 TCR beta chains were annotated as cytomegalovirus-associated. Across donors, sequencing depth was assumed by presence/absence analyses to be roughly uniform. Later work found most CMV-associated TCR beta chains apparently HLA-restricted.

PCR employed 60 Vbeta and 13 Jbeta primers. Some clones are missing from TCRdb's copy, which holds only in-frame ones; the method was immunoSEQ multiplex PCR. The repertoire holds 100,000 or so clones, with about 16% as singletons. V usage is TRBV5-1 and J usage is TRBJ2-3; 8 positions match TRBD2. The sequence was collected from a female donor in good health and CMV-seronegative. The sequenced material came from PBMCs. As DNA, the CDR3 is TGCGCCAGCACACCGCTAGCGGGTATCACAGATACGCAGTATTTT. As protein: CASTPLAGITDTQYF.